This passage covers 13 T cell receptor beta chains from one sample sequenced in a study of T cells after yellow fever vaccination. TCRdb called the 5' RACE reads again in MiXCR, with one record for every CDR3 protein. Of more than 300,000 distinct CDR3 sequences listed, about 10% are singletons. The material was CD4+ T cells sorted from PBMCs, obtained 45 days after the yellow fever booster vaccination. The receptors derive from a man aged 18 to 35 who received the YFV17D yellow fever vaccine.

This clonotype has just a few counts. The chain combines TRBV4-2 with TRBJ1-3, with D unresolved. Germline V CDR1 and CDR2: LGHNA, YNFKEQ. Trimming stripped 0 bases from V and 6 bases from J, with 18 bases between. This CDR3 contains 17 residues. The CDR3 DNA reads as TGTGCCAGCAGCCAAGAAGTATTCGCGGGAGCTCCAAACACCATATATTTT. It specifies CASSQEVFAGAPNTIYF.

In its sample, this clonotype was seen a few times. The chain joins TRBV10-3 to TRBJ2-1; TRBD2 matches at 10 bases. Trimming cost V 4 bases and J 4 bases; bases outside gene matches: 1. Per the germline V gene, CDR1 is ENHRY and CDR2 is SYGVKD. There are 14 residues in the CDR3. In DNA, the CDR3 is TGTGCCATCAGTGTAGCGGGGGGATACAATGAGCAGTTCTTC. It translates to CAISVAGGYNEQFF.

The chain carries TRBV11-1 and TRBJ1-1; D gene uncertain. The ends were cut back, 1 base at V and 0 bases at J, with 6 bases in the middle. CDR1 is SGHAT, CDR2 FQDESV, per germline (reference sequence). The CDR3 sequence is 14 residues long. CDR3 bases: TGTGCCAGCAGCTTAGAGTTCATGAACACTGAAGCTTTCTTT. This gives the protein CASSLEFMNTEAFF.

This clonotype showed up many times. V gene TRBV28 combines with J gene TRBJ2-7; D is ambiguous. V lost 5 bases to trimming and J lost 6 bases, with 20 bases between them. The CDR3 extends over 15 amino acids. CDR1 and CDR2 (germline): MDHEN, SYDVKM. Written as DNA, the CDR3 is TGTGCCAGCAGTCCGTCGGACGCGGAAGGGTCCGAGCAGTACTTC. Amino acids: CASSPSDAEGSEQYF.

The V gene is TRBV6-5, the J gene TRBJ1-6; 8 bases match TRBD1. This CDR3 is built from 15 residues. Germline trimming cut 4 bases from V and 4 bases from J; bases unmatched to any gene: 3. Germline lookup yields CDR1 MNHEY and CDR2 SVGAGI. As DNA, the CDR3 is TGTGCCAGCAGTTCCAGGGGGCCATATAATTCACCCCTCCACTTT. Protein sequence: CASSSRGPYNSPLHF.

V gene TRBV4-1 combines with J gene TRBJ1-4, with D maybe TRBD1 (6 bases). Germline CDR1 is MGHRA and CDR2 is YSYEKL. The V end lost 4 bases, the J end lost 1 base, and 10 bases lay between the germline ends. The CDR3 is 15 amino acids. CDR3 protein: CASSPLQGTNEKLFF. CDR3 sequence (DNA): TGCGCCAGCAGCCCCCTACAGGGAACTAATGAAAAACTGTTTTTT.

The gene calls are TRBV5-1 and TRBJ1-1, with 8 bases fitting TRBD1. Looked up from germline, CDR1 is SGHRS and CDR2 is YFSETQ. This CDR3 is built from 16 residues. J lost 4 bases, V lost 6 bases, and 14 bases had no gene match. CDR3 sequence reads: CASILRQGMGSTEAFF. The CDR3 coding sequence is TGCGCCAGCATCCTTCGACAGGGGATGGGTAGCACTGAAGCTTTCTTT.

CDR3: CASTPARENTEAFF. The CDR3 region has the DNA TGTGCCAGCACACCGGCTAGGGAAAACACTGAAGCTTTCTTT. This chain connects TRBV6-2 or TRBV6-3 to TRBJ1-1; D is ambiguous. The CDR3 is 14 residues long. Germline V lookup: CDR1 MNHEY, CDR2 SVGEGT. Trimming shortened V by 7 bases and J by 2 bases, and 14 bases separated the two germline ends.

This clonotype was seen a few times. The chain uses TRBV29-1 and TRBJ2-1, with D possibly matching TRBD1 (7 bases). The CDR3 consists of 14 residues. Trimming pared 7 bases from V and 4 bases from J, leaving 17 bases between. The germline V gene has CDR1 SQVTM and CDR2 ANQGSEA. The CDR3 sequence: CSAGKQGTYNEQFF. In DNA, the CDR3 is TGCAGCGCGGGAAAACAGGGGACTTACAATGAGCAGTTCTTC.

This clonotype was observed many times. V is TRBV7-2 and J is TRBJ2-1, with TRBD1 identical over 10 bases. Germline V CDR1 and CDR2: SGHTA, FQGNSA. V shed 4 bases and J 4 bases; nucleotides not matched to a gene: 7. The CDR3 has 16 residues. CDR3 nucleotides: TGTGCCAGCAGCTCAGCGACAGGGGGCGCTTACAATGAGCAGTTCTTC. It codes for CASSSATGGAYNEQFF.

This clonotype was picked up a small number of times. The chain employs TRBV6-2 or TRBV6-3 and TRBJ2-5; D gene uncertain. CDR1 MNHEY and CDR2 SVGEGT come from the germline V gene. With 6 bases removed from V and 1 base from J, the gap between germline ends came to 6 bases. The CDR3 contains 12 residues. CDR3 nucleotides: TGTGCCAGCAGGGACCCCCAAGAGACCCAGTACTTC. Translated, it gives CASRDPQETQYF.

In its sample, this clonotype was seen a few times. The CDR3: CASSQDLAGYGYTF. The CDR3 DNA follows: TGCGCCAGCAGCCAAGATCTTGCAGGCTATGGCTACACCTTC. V and J are TRBV4-3 and TRBJ1-2, with D unresolved. The V and J ends lost 0 bases and 4 bases respectively, with 9 bases between them. The CDR3 length is 14 residues. Germline loops: CDR1 LGHNA, CDR2 YSLEER.

This clonotype showed up just a few times. The rearrangement links TRBV7-9 to TRBJ2-3; D is undetermined. Germline CDR1 and CDR2: SEHNR and FQNEAQ (reference sequence). V was pared by 3 bases and J by 4 bases, with 14 bases between. This CDR3 comprises 15 residues. DNA for the CDR3: TGTGCCAGCAGCTTGGGCAGCCAAAGGGCAGATACGCAGTATTTT. Its protein product is CASSLGSQRADTQYF. Using reference TRBV7-9 and TRBJ2-3 for the parts outside the CDR3, the full variable domain is DTGVSQNPRHKITKRGQNVTFRCDPISEHNRLYWYRQTLGQGPEFLTYFQNEAQLEKSRLLSDRFSAERPKGSFSTLEIQRTEQGDSAMYLCASSLGSQRADTQYFGPGTRLTVL.